Below are 13 T cell receptor beta chains sequenced from a single sample in a study of shared clonotypes between healthy human individuals (dated by TCRdb to about 2020). CD8 naive samples consisted of CD45RO-negative cells that were positively selected for CCR7, yielding a CD45RA+CCR7+ population without TemRA cells. Receptor libraries were prepared by the immunoSEQ multiplex PCR assay. TCRdb's version of the immuneACCESS table is confined to in-frame rearrangements and falls short of the full clone set. An unresolved V gene accounts for under half of the shortfall where checked; the remainder is of unknown origin. Recorded for this sample are about 2,100,000 clones; under 95% of them occurred a single time. About 1.8% of the sample lies in the top ten. The source material was naive CD8+ T cells from PBMCs. This specimen's cell subset or site label, per the study, means: CD45RA+CCR7+. The receptors stem from a man in his late teens or twenties in good health. Some clones in this sample may be carry-over from other donors' samples.

The chain carries TRBV28 and TRBJ2-7, with D possibly being TRBD1 (6 bases). This CDR3 region has 14 residues. Deletions cut 3 bases from V and 2 bases from J, with 11 bases between. Looked up from germline, CDR1 is MDHEN and CDR2 is SYDVKM. DNA of the CDR3: TGTGCCAGCAGTTTCAGGGGCAACGCCTACGAGCAGTACTTC. It codes for CASSFRGNAYEQYF.

This sequence joins TRBV14 and TRBJ2-5; perhaps TRBD2 as D (5 bases). The CDR3 sequence is 15 residues long. Germline CDR1 SGHDN, CDR2 FVKESK. V shed 4 bases and J shed 5 bases, with 17 bases lying between them. CDR3 sequence reads: CASSPPGRGRETQYF. The CDR3 coding sequence is TGTGCCAGCAGCCCTCCCGGTCGGGGTAGGGAGACCCAGTACTTC.

The chain joins TRBV5-5 to TRBJ2-1, with TRBD1 matching 7 bases. Per germline, CDR1 SGHKS and CDR2 YYEKEE (reference sequence). V was clipped by 2 bases and J by 6 bases; unmatched bases: 8. The CDR3 runs 15 residues. The CDR3 loop is CASSFYRGVSNEQFF. CDR3 coding DNA: TGTGCCAGCAGCTTTTACAGGGGAGTATCCAATGAGCAGTTCTTC.

This sequence joins TRBV7-3 and TRBJ2-5; D possibly uses TRBD1 or TRBD2 (6 bases each). There are 13 residues in the CDR3. Germline lookup yields CDR1 SGHTA and CDR2 FQGTGA. Deletions cut 8 bases from V and 2 bases from J, with 12 bases between. The CDR3 protein is CASSGGLQETQYF. As DNA, the CDR3 is TGTGCCAGCTCTGGGGGGCTTCAAGAGACCCAGTACTTC.

The V gene is TRBV27, the J gene TRBJ2-6; D ambiguous. Trimming took 5 bases from V and 0 from J, leaving 2 bases between them. CDR1 is MNHEY, CDR2 SMNVEV, per germline (reference sequence). The CDR3 is made up of 13 amino acids. The CDR3 DNA reads TGTGCCAGCAGTGTCTCTGGGGCCAACGTCCTGACTTTC. This codes for CASSVSGANVLTF. The full variable domain, completed using reference TRBV27 and TRBJ2-6, is EAQVTQNPRYLITVTGKKLTVTCSQNMNHEYMSWYRQDPGLGLRQIYYSMNVEVTDKGDVPEGYKVSRKEKRNFPLILESPSPNQTSLYFCASSVSGANVLTFGAGSRLTVL.

This clone was counted only a few times. The V and J genes are TRBV9 and TRBJ1-2, with 8 bases that match TRBD1. With 3 bases clipped from V and 4 bases from J, the junction kept 14 bases outside the gene matches. The V gene's germline CDR1 is SGDLS and CDR2 YYNGEE. This CDR3 has 17 amino acids. The CDR3 region has the DNA TGTGCCAGCAGCGGAGGGAAGGACAGGGTAGTATCCTATGGCTACACCTTC. Amino acid sequence: CASSGGKDRVVSYGYTF.

The chain employs TRBV27 and TRBJ2-7; 7 bases line up with TRBD1. With 0 bases clipped from V and 4 bases from J, the junction kept 6 bases outside the gene matches. The V gene's germline CDR1 is MNHEY and CDR2 SMNVEV (reference sequence). The CDR3 length is 15 residues. In DNA form, the CDR3 reads TGTGCCAGCAGTTTATCGGTGACAGGGTCGTACGAGCAGTACTTC. Translated: CASSLSVTGSYEQYF.

The chain has TRBV5-6 and TRBJ2-5; D uncertain. The germline gives CDR1 SGHDT, CDR2 YYEEEE. The CDR3 has 13 residues. Trimming took off 2 bases at V and 5 bases at J, with 10 bases between the two ends. The CDR3 bases are TGTGCCAGCAGCTTACAGCGTCAGGAGACCCAGTACTTC. The encoded protein is CASSLQRQETQYF.

The chain combines TRBV4-3 with TRBJ2-1, with D possibly being TRBD1 or TRBD2 (5 bases each). V was pared by 1 base and J by 4 bases, with 14 bases between. The CDR3 loop spans 16 amino acids. CDR1 and CDR2 from the germline V gene are LGHNA and YSLEER. The CDR3 DNA reads TGCGCCAGCAGCCAAGGGTCGGGACGGGTTTACAATGAGCAGTTCTTC. Its translation is CASSQGSGRVYNEQFF.

J is TRBJ1-1 and V is TRBV7-9; possible D gene TRBD1, 6 bases. The V end was cut by 4 bases, the J end by 2 bases, with 17 bases between. The germline V gene encodes CDR1 SEHNR and CDR2 FQNEAQ (reference sequence). This CDR3 has 16 amino acids. The CDR3 region is CASSSIRGHLNTEAFF. DNA of the CDR3: TGTGCCAGCAGCTCTATAAGGGGACATTTAAACACTGAAGCTTTCTTT.

The chain uses TRBV11-3 and TRBJ2-1, with 7 bases aligning to TRBD2. CDR3 length equals 13 residues. V shed 8 bases and J 4 bases; nucleotides not matched to a gene: 5. Looked up from germline, CDR1 is SGHNT and CDR2 is YENEEA. CDR3 DNA: TGTGCCAGCGGATGGGGGGGTTACAATGAGCAGTTCTTC. It is translated as CASGWGGYNEQFF.

The chain links TRBV4-1 to TRBJ2-3, with 7 bases matching TRBD1. The germline CDR1 and CDR2 sequences are MGHRA and YSYEKL. V gave up 4 bases and J gave up 3 bases; unmatched junction bases: 7. The CDR3 is 15 residues long. The CDR3, as DNA: TGCGCCAGCAGCCTCCGGGACAGCACTACAGATACGCAGTATTTT. Its protein product is CASSLRDSTTDTQYF.

The sample holds a few counts of this clone. The rearrangement joins TRBV7-9 to TRBJ1-5; tentatively, D is TRBD1 (6 bases). The length of the CDR3 is 15 residues. Germline CDR1 SEHNR, CDR2 FQNEAQ (reference sequence). V lost 4 bases and J 7 bases, leaving 17 bases between the germline ends. Here the CDR3 reads CASSSEEQGGQPQHF. In nucleotides, the CDR3 is TGTGCCAGCAGCTCGGAAGAACAGGGTGGGCAGCCCCAGCATTTT.